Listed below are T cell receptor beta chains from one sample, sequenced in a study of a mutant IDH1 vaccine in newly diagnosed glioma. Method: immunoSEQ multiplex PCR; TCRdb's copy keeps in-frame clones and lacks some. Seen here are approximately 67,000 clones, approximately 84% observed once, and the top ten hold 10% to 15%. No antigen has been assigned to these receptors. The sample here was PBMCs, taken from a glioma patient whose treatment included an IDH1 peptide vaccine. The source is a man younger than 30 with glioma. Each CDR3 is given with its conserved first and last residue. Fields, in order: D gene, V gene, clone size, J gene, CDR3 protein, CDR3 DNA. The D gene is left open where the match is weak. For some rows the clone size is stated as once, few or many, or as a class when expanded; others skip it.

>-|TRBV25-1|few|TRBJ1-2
CASRPSTGLGGYTF
TGTGCCAGCCGACCGTCGACCGGCCTAGGTGGCTACACCTTC
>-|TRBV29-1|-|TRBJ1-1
CSARRDKTNTEAFF
TGCAGCGCTCGTCGGGACAAGACGAACACTGAAGCTTTCTTT
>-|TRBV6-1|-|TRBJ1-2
CASSEFRTANYGYTF
TGTGCCAGCAGTGAATTTCGGACAGCAAACTATGGCTACACCTTC
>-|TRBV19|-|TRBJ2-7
CASSVTTTYEQYF
TGTGCCAGTAGTGTGACTACCACCTACGAGCAGTACTTC
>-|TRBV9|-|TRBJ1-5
CASSPLPGSNQPQHF
TGTGCCAGCAGCCCCCTCCCGGGTAGCAATCAGCCCCAGCATTTT
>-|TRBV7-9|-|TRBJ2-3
CASRVGPSTDTQYF
TGTGCCAGCCGCGTGGGTCCAAGCACAGATACGCAGTATTTT
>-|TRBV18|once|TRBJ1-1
CASCSTGNTEAFF
TGTGCCAGCTGTTCGACAGGGAACACTGAAGCTTTCTTT
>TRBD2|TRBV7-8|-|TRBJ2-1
CASSAPSGISYNEQFF
TGTGCCAGCAGCGCTCCTAGCGGGATCTCCTACAATGAGCAGTTCTTC
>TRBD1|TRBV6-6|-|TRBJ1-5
CASSGRDSRYQPQHF
TGTGCCAGCAGTGGCCGGGACAGTAGATATCAGCCCCAGCATTTT
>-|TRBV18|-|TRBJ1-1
CASSPLGGSGSEAFF
TGTGCCAGCTCACCCCTTGGGGGCTCGGGTTCTGAAGCTTTCTTT
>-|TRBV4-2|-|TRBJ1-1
CASSQEVGNTEAFF
TGTGCCAGCAGCCAAGAAGTGGGGAACACTGAAGCTTTCTTT
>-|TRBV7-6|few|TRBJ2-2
CASSSGARGTGELFF
TGTGCCAGCAGCTCGGGGGCGCGTGGGACCGGGGAGCTGTTTTTT
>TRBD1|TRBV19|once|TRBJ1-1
CASRDRDTEAFF
TGTGCCAGTAGGGACAGGGACACTGAAGCTTTCTTT
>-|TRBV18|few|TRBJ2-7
CASSPYTGTYEQYF
TGTGCCAGCTCACCATATACAGGGACCTACGAGCAGTACTTC
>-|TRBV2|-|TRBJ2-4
CASSEDQDLAKNIQYF
TGTGCCAGCAGTGAAGACCAGGACTTAGCCAAAAACATTCAGTACTTC
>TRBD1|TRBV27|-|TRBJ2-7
CASSSGTVNYEQYF
TGTGCCAGCAGTTCCGGGACAGTAAACTACGAGCAGTACTTC
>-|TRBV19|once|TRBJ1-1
CASSPRTVTEAFF
TGTGCCAGTAGTCCTCGGACAGTCACTGAAGCTTTCTTT
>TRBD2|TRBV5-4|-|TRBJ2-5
CASTLAGDQETQYF
TGTGCCAGCACCTTAGCGGGGGACCAAGAGACCCAGTACTTC
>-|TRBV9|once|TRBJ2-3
CASSVVQGGGTDTQYF
TGTGCCAGCAGCGTGGTACAGGGAGGAGGGACAGATACGCAGTATTTT
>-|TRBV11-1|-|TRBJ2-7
CASSPRTAYEQYF
TGTGCCAGCAGCCCCCGGACAGCCTACGAGCAGTACTTC
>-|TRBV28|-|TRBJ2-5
CASSRNIGGSETQYF
TGTGCCAGCAGTCGAAATATCGGCGGTTCCGAGACCCAGTACTTC
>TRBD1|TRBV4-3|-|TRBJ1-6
CASSQDPGGGNSPLHF
TGCGCCAGCAGCCAAGATCCGGGAGGGGGCAACTCACCCCTCCACTTT
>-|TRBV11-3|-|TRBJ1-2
CASSFCGYTF
TGTGCCAGCAGCTTTTGTGGCTACACCTTC
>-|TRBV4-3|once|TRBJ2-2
CASSQDLGLGGGTNGELFF
TGCGCCAGCAGCCAAGATTTGGGGTTGGGGGGGGGCACTAACGGGGAGCTGTTTTTT
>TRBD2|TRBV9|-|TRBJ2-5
CASSVGTRPGGLRETQYF
TGTGCCAGCAGCGTAGGTACACGACCGGGGGGGCTCCGGGAGACCCAGTACTTC
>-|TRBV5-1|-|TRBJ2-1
CASSMPETRGYNEQFF
TGCGCCAGCAGCATGCCGGAGACTAGGGGCTACAATGAGCAGTTCTTC
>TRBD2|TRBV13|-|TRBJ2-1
CASSPRRDYGNEQFF
TGTGCCAGCAGCCCACGAAGGGACTACGGCAATGAGCAGTTCTTC
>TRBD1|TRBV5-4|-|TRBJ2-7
CASSLAAGGKDEQYF
TGTGCCAGCAGCTTGGCTGCAGGGGGTAAGGACGAGCAGTACTTC
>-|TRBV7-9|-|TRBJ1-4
CASSPRGGRGNNEKLFF
TGTGCCAGCAGCCCCCGGGGAGGCAGGGGAAATAATGAAAAACTGTTTTTT
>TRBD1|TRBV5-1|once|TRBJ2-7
CASRRDRPYEQYF
TGCGCCAGCAGAAGGGACAGGCCCTACGAGCAGTACTTC
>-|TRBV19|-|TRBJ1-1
CASSPGTLQGNTEAFF
TGTGCCAGTAGTCCGGGGACACTCCAAGGGAACACTGAAGCTTTCTTT
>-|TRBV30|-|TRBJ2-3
CAWNPVSSPTDTQYF
TGTGCCTGGAATCCCGTCAGCTCCCCCACAGATACGCAGTATTTT
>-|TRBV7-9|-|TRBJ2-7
CASSPFSVATAYF
TGTGCCAGCAGCCCCTTTTCGGTAGCGACGGCGTACTTC
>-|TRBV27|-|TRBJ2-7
CASRRPGPFYEQYF
TGTGCCAGCAGACGCCCGGGCCCTTTCTACGAGCAGTACTTC
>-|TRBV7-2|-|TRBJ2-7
CASSPTTRSYEQYF
TGTGCCAGCAGCCCGACGACAAGATCCTACGAGCAGTACTTC
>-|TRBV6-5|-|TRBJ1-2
CASSPYQDKRYTF
TGTGCCAGCAGTCCCTATCAGGACAAGAGATACACCTTC